The 22 T cell receptor beta chains below all came from one sample that was sequenced in a study of cytomegalovirus exposure and HLA in healthy donors. PCR amplification relied on 60 Vbeta primers (plus 13 Jbeta primers). Sequencing used immunoSEQ multiplex PCR; TCRdb keeps in-frame clones, though not all of them. The sample includes around 120,000 clones, roughly four fifths of them seen just once. What was sequenced was PBMCs. The receptor set was obtained from a woman aged 45-65 years in good health and CMV-seronegative.

J is TRBJ2-1 and V is TRBV4-2; 7 bases are shared with TRBD2. Unmatched junction bases numbered 5, after V lost 0 bases and J lost 9 bases. Germline loops: CDR1 LGHNA, CDR2 YNFKEQ. This CDR3 contains 14 residues. The CDR3 sequence: CASSQDLLASEQFF. The CDR3 region has the DNA TGTGCCAGCAGCCAAGATTTACTAGCGAGTGAGCAGTTCTTC.

The chain couples TRBV10-2 to TRBJ2-1, with 15 positions matching TRBD2. Germline V lookup: CDR1 WSHSY, CDR2 SAAADI. The V and J ends lost 7 bases and 5 bases, in that order; junction bases with no gene match: 9. The CDR3 contains 17 residues. DNA of the CDR3: TGCGCCAGCACTCGGACTAGCGGGAGGGCCGGAAACAATGAGCAGTTCTTC. As protein: CASTRTSGRAGNNEQFF.

The V call is TRBV5-4, the J call TRBJ2-3, with 10 bases aligning to TRBD2. V was clipped by 3 bases and J by 4 bases; unmatched bases: 11. CDR3 length: 17 residues. In germline, CDR1 is SGHNT, CDR2 YYREEE (reference sequence). The CDR3 bases are TGTGCCAGCAGCTCGACTTCTAGCGGGAGAGAGGCAGATACGCAGTATTTT. Translation: CASSSTSSGREADTQYF.

The chain recombines TRBV6-1 with TRBJ2-7; TRBD2 might be the D (5 bases). Germline CDR1 reads MNHNS; CDR2 reads SASEGT. The CDR3 is made up of 16 amino acids. The V end was cut by 0 bases, the J end by 0 bases, with 12 bases between. This CDR3 is CASSEARAFPSYEQYF. The CDR3 DNA reads as TGTGCCAGCAGTGAAGCGAGGGCGTTTCCCTCCTACGAGCAGTACTTC.

This clone was seen more than once but under ten times. The V and J genes are TRBV4-1 and TRBJ1-4; 8 bases fit TRBD1. The J segment lost 8 bases and the V segment lost 5 bases, leaving 10 bases of the junction unmatched. The CDR3 has 15 amino acids. Looked up from germline, CDR1 is MGHRA and CDR2 is YSYEKL. CDR3 amino acids: CASSFTGGKDEKLFF. CDR3 DNA sequence: TGCGCCAGCAGCTTTACAGGGGGTAAGGACGAAAAACTGTTTTTT.

The rearrangement uses TRBV1 and TRBJ1-1; TRBD1 is the table's D call, not checked against the DNA. TRBV1 is a pseudogene segment. This CDR3 is 15 amino acids long. CDR3 region: CTSSQDDGQVGEAFF. CDR3 sequence (DNA): TGCACCAGCAGCCAAGACGACGGACAGGTTGGTGAAGCTTTCTTT.

V gene TRBV5-1 combines with J gene TRBJ1-1; 9 bases agree with TRBD1. Trimming removed 3 bases from V and 6 bases from J; junction bases left unmatched: 6. In germline, CDR1 is SGHRS, CDR2 YFSETQ. The CDR3 has 14 residues. CDR3 bases: TGCGCCAGCAGCTATGGACAGGGGAGCCCTGAAGCTTTCTTT. Translation: CASSYGQGSPEAFF.

This clone was counted a few times. V gene TRBV20-1 combines with J gene TRBJ2-7, with D uncertain. Trimming removed 1 base at V and 10 bases at J, with 5 bases between. There are 9 residues in the CDR3. The V gene's germline CDR1 is DFQATT and CDR2 SNEGSKA (reference sequence). The CDR3 bases are TGCAGTGCTAGAGGGGCCCAGTACGTC. Its protein product is CSARGAQYV.

The chain combines TRBV28 with TRBJ2-4; TRBD2 aligns across 13 bases. V gave up 3 bases and J gave up 2 bases; unmatched junction bases: 7. This CDR3 contains 18 residues. Germline lookup yields CDR1 MDHEN and CDR2 SYDVKM. CDR3 protein: CASSFRTSGSSSKNIQYF. The DNA for the CDR3 is TGTGCCAGCAGTTTCCGGACTAGCGGGAGTTCGTCCAAAAACATTCAGTACTTC.

In its sample, this clone was seen a few times. V is TRBV14 and J is TRBJ1-1; D is ambiguous. The germline CDR1 and CDR2 sequences are SGHDN and FVKESK. Trimming pared 1 base from V and 9 bases from J, leaving 6 bases between. The CDR3 runs 11 residues. CDR3 protein: CASSQGAQAFF. The CDR3 DNA sequence: TGTGCCAGCAGCCAAGGGGCCCAAGCTTTCTTT.

This chain links TRBV7-2 with TRBJ1-4, with a possible D match to TRBD1 (5 bases). The germline gives CDR1 SGHTA, CDR2 FQGNSA. Trimming removed 5 bases from V and 7 bases from J, with 14 bases in between. CDR3 length equals 14 residues. The CDR3 spells CASSLAQGGEKLFF. CDR3 nucleotide sequence: TGTGCCAGCAGCCTCGCCCAGGGTGGTGAAAAACTGTTTTTT.

V gene TRBV11-3 combines with J gene TRBJ1-1, with 7 nucleotides matching TRBD1. J lost 4 bases, V lost 4 bases, and 18 bases had no gene match. Per the germline V gene, CDR1 is SGHNT and CDR2 is YENEEA. The CDR3 extends over 18 amino acids. The CDR3 protein is CASSSGGTPGPPSTEAFF. The CDR3 nucleotides read TGTGCCAGCAGCTCAGGGGGTACCCCGGGGCCACCTTCCACTGAAGCTTTCTTT.

In nucleotides, the CDR3 is TGCAGCGTTGGACAGAGCAATCAGCCCCAGCATTTT. It yields the protein CSVGQSNQPQHF. The chain recombines TRBV29-1 with TRBJ1-5; the D gene is possibly TRBD1 (5 bases). V shed 4 bases and J shed 1 base, with 5 bases lying between them. Germline V gene data show CDR1 as SQVTM and CDR2 as ANQGSEA. The CDR3 runs 12 residues.

The chain employs TRBV11-2 and TRBJ2-5; D unclear. V was trimmed by 1 base and J by 4 bases, leaving 13 bases between them. The CDR3 runs 15 residues. Germline CDR1 SGHAT, CDR2 FQNNGV. The CDR3, as DNA: TGTGCCAGCAGCTTAGTTCAAGGTCCAGGAGAGACCCAGTACTTC. Amino acids: CASSLVQGPGETQYF. The whole variable domain, remainder taken from reference TRBV11-2 and TRBJ2-5, is EAGVAQSPRYKIIEKRQSVAFWCNPISGHATLYWYQQILGQGPKLLIQFQNNGVVDDSQLPKDRFSAERLKGVDSTLKIQPAKLEDSAVYLCASSLVQGPGETQYFGPGTRLLVL.

This chain connects TRBV7-3 to TRBJ2-5, with D tentatively TRBD1 (5 bases). Per the germline V gene, CDR1 is SGHTA and CDR2 is FQGTGA. V dropped 5 bases and J dropped 0 bases, with 16 bases sitting between them. CDR3 length: 16 residues. The CDR3 here is CASSRTGLLYQETQYF. CDR3 sequence (DNA): TGTGCCAGCAGCCGCACAGGTCTCCTTTACCAAGAGACCCAGTACTTC.

This chain connects TRBV28 to TRBJ2-5; 8 nucleotides agree with TRBD1. The CDR3 is 14 residues long. Trimming removed 5 bases from V and 0 bases from J; junction bases left unmatched: 2. In germline, CDR1 is MDHEN, CDR2 SYDVKM. As DNA, the CDR3 is TGTGCCAGCAGTCGGGACAGGTACCAAGAGACCCAGTACTTC. Its protein is CASSRDRYQETQYF.

The V call is TRBV6-1, the J call TRBJ2-3; the match to TRBD1 covers 7 bases. The CDR3 is made up of 15 amino acids. CDR1 is MNHNS and CDR2 is SASEGT in the germline V gene. After removal of 6 bases from V and 3 bases from J, the junction contained 9 bases not matched to a gene. CDR3 sequence (DNA): TGTGCCAGCAGCGGCCGGAGGACAGGAACAGATACGCAGTATTTT. Its translation is CASSGRRTGTDTQYF.

The rearrangement links TRBV5-4 to TRBJ2-2, with D maybe TRBD1 (6 bases). V lost 7 bases, J lost 6 bases, and 19 bases lay in between. The CDR3 totals 15 residues. From germline, CDR1 is SGHNT and CDR2 YYREEE (reference sequence). CDR3 DNA sequence: TGTGCCAGCGAGGAGACACAGGGAACGGCCGGGGAGCTGTTTTTT. Encoded protein: CASEETQGTAGELFF.

The V gene is TRBV28, the J gene TRBJ1-5, with D hard to call. The CDR3 sequence is 12 residues long. CDR1 and CDR2 from the germline V gene are MDHEN and SYDVKM. With 5 bases removed from V and 9 bases from J, the gap between germline ends came to 11 bases. CDR3 in amino acids: CASSAGSRPQHF. As DNA, the CDR3 is TGTGCCAGCAGTGCCGGGTCTCGGCCCCAGCATTTT.

This chain connects TRBV28 to TRBJ1-2; 8 nucleotides agree with TRBD1. The J segment lost 4 bases and the V segment lost 6 bases, leaving 16 bases of the junction unmatched. Germline CDR1 reads MDHEN; CDR2 reads SYDVKM. This CDR3 has 17 amino acids. The CDR3 spells CASRSAGGGSILYGYTF. The CDR3 DNA reads TGTGCCAGCAGAAGTGCAGGGGGCGGATCCATTCTCTATGGCTACACCTTC.

The rearrangement links TRBV27 to TRBJ2-3; TRBD1 matches at 9 bases. Germline V gene lookup returns CDR1 MNHEY and CDR2 SMNVEV (reference sequence). This CDR3 has 15 residues. The junction had 8 bases not matched to a gene; V was cut back by 5 bases and J by 5 bases. CDR3 in amino acids: CASSGRDRDVDTQYF. CDR3 DNA sequence: TGTGCCAGCAGTGGGCGGGACAGGGATGTAGATACGCAGTATTTT.

This rearrangement joins TRBV4-3 to TRBJ2-7; D possibly corresponds to TRBD1 (5 bases). Germline V gene lookup returns CDR1 LGHNA and CDR2 YSLEER. V shed 1 base and J shed 2 bases, with 12 bases lying between them. The CDR3 is 15 amino acids. DNA of the CDR3: TGCGCCAGCAGCCAAGGAAGAGACAGTACCTACGAGCAGTACTTC. Its protein is CASSQGRDSTYEQYF.